Shown below are 6 T cell receptor beta chains from a single sample sequenced in a study of lymphopenia after photon versus proton radiotherapy. TCRdb's table, derived via immunoSEQ multiplex PCR, lists solely in-frame clones and lacks some. The sample has some 55,000 clones; about four fifths are singletons. The source material was peripheral blood, sampled from a patient treated with photon-based radiotherapy. These TCRs come from a man between 50 and 59 years old with gastric cancer.

The rearrangement joins TRBV5-8 to TRBJ2-5, with TRBD1 identical over 9 bases. The V and J ends lost 4 bases and 5 bases, in that order; junction bases with no gene match: 6. The CDR3 extends over 14 amino acids. Germline CDR1 and CDR2: SGHTS and YDEGEE. The CDR3, as DNA: TGTGCCAGCAGCGTGGGACAGGGAGATGAGACCCAGTACTTC. This codes for CASSVGQGDETQYF.

This CDR3 is CASSVGRSGNTIYF. DNA of the CDR3: TGTGCCAGCAGCGTAGGCCGGTCTGGAAACACCATATATTTT. V usage is TRBV9 and J usage is TRBJ1-3; D remains unclear. The CDR3 loop spans 14 amino acids. Deletions cut 0 bases from V and 1 base from J, with 5 bases between. The V gene's germline CDR1 is SGDLS and CDR2 YYNGEE. Supplemented by reference TRBV9 and TRBJ1-3, the full variable domain reads DSGVTQTPKHLITATGQRVTLRCSPRSGDLSVYWYQQSLDQGLQFLIQYYNGEERAKGNILERFSAQQFPDLHSELNLSSLELGDSALYFCASSVGRSGNTIYFGEGSWLTVV.

The chain recombines TRBV7-6 with TRBJ2-1; D uncertain. V was pared by 3 bases and J by 0 bases, with 9 bases between. Germline assignment: CDR1 SGHVS and CDR2 FNYEAQ. The CDR3 has 15 residues. The CDR3 spells CASSLRDVSYNEQFF. The DNA of the CDR3 is TGTGCCAGCAGCTTGAGAGACGTCTCCTACAATGAGCAGTTCTTC.

The rearrangement links TRBV7-7 to TRBJ2-7; D possibly corresponds to TRBD1 (6 bases). Germline CDR1 SSHAT, CDR2 FNYEAQ (reference sequence). V was clipped by 1 base and J by 6 bases, with 10 bases between them. The length of the CDR3 is 13 residues. The CDR3 bases are TGTGCCAGCAGCTTAGAACAGGGTGGCGAGCAGTACTTC. Translating it yields CASSLEQGGEQYF.

The V call is TRBV28, the J call TRBJ1-2, with 7 bases lining up with TRBD1. CDR3 length equals 15 residues. Trimming cost V 5 bases and J 4 bases; bases outside gene matches: 10. CDR1 is MDHEN and CDR2 is SYDVKM in the germline V gene. The CDR3 protein is CASSLMTGPFYGYTF. DNA of the CDR3: TGTGCCAGCAGTCTAATGACAGGGCCTTTCTATGGCTACACCTTC.

For the CDR3, the DNA is TGTGCCAGCAGCTTAGTTCAGGGTGGCAATCAGCCCCAGCATTTT. This encodes CASSLVQGGNQPQHF. The V and J genes are TRBV7-2 and TRBJ1-5, with D perhaps TRBD1 (5 bases). This CDR3 contains 15 residues. Germline CDR1 SGHTA, CDR2 FQGNSA. The ends were cut back, 1 base at V and 2 bases at J, with 9 bases in the middle.